This T cell receptor (beta chain) was recorded in a study of cytomegalovirus exposure and HLA in healthy donors. Overall study findings and caveats: In a later analysis, TCR beta V- and J-gene trimming showed a link to a missense DCLRE1C variant. Earlier analysis yielded a pattern in which most TCR beta V segments were productive about 90% or about 30% of the time. It was only CMV serostatus that was available as immune exposure information.

The CDR3 runs to 15 residues. V dropped 6 bases and J dropped 1; count of bases not matched to a gene: 5. Germline lookup yields CDR1 MNHEY and CDR2 SVGAGI. With 60 Vbeta and 13 Jbeta primers, the PCR was carried out. Assay: immunoSEQ multiplex PCR; the TCRdb copy retains only in-frame clones and omits some. The sample has 240,000 or so clones; about 86% are singletons. As regards this clone: What it binds is unknown.

The sequence came from a woman aged 55-70 years in good health and CMV-seropositive. Input material: PBMCs. The genes are TRBV6-5 and TRBJ1-3, with 8 bases aligning to TRBD1. This CDR3 reads CASRQGALSGNTIYF. Here the CDR3 DNA reads TGTGCCAGCAGGCAGGGGGCTTTATCTGGAAACACCATATATTTT.